This T cell receptor beta chain is drawn from a study of T cell responses to AZD1222 COVID-19 vaccine. Findings of the study overall: CD4 TCRs covered the whole spike, strongest at regions 160-218 and 743-854. Unmutated variant regions reportedly attract nearly half of all spike-specific TCRs. Spike-specific TCR repertoires showed rising breadth and depth after two AZD1222 doses. Among the donors, most were white British and more were female, and clonal diversity was possibly underestimated.

About this clone itself: What it binds is unknown.

Assay: immunoSEQ multiplex PCR; the TCRdb copy retains only in-frame clones and omits some. The table records roughly 66,000 clones, 75% to 85% of them present only once. The V and J ends lost 4 bases and 6 bases, in that order; junction bases with no gene match: 4. The CDR3 totals 14 residues. Germline CDR1 SGHDN, CDR2 FVKESK. This TCR derives from an adult in good health. The rearrangement links TRBV14 to TRBJ1-4; 8 positions match TRBD1. The sequencing used peripheral blood, collected on day 0 of AZD1222 vaccination. The DNA for the CDR3 is TGTGCCAGCAGCCGGGCGACAGGGGATGAAAAACTGTTTTTT. Translating gives CASSRATGDEKLFF.